Given below is one T cell receptor beta chain in context. What it binds is not known. Germline V lookup: CDR1 PRHDT, CDR2 FYEKMQ (reference sequence). Trimming pared 5 bases from V and 11 bases from J, leaving 18 bases between. There are 13 residues in the CDR3. Clones were sequenced by immunoSEQ multiplex PCR, and TCRdb holds only the in-frame ones, with some missing. Among fewer than 350,000 clones listed, roughly 88% were seen once. The donors were part of the validation cohort, which consisted of some 120 subjects and was separate from the first cohort of roughly 620 subjects. This entry comes from a study of cytomegalovirus exposure and HLA in healthy donors. Study overall: It was reported in a later analysis that the 120 or so validation repertoires used the same platform as the 550 to 850 first-cohort repertoires.

Notes on the study in general: Within the 100 to 150 validation repertoires, first-cohort TCR clusters tended to co-occur, according to a later analysis. The study put 150 to 200 TCR beta chains on its list as cytomegalovirus-associated.

The sequencing sample was made of PBMCs. The rearrangement uses TRBV13 and TRBJ1-1; D is uncertain. This receptor was taken from a woman aged 18 to 35 in good health and CMV-seronegative. The chain's CDR3 is CASSPPRGAWAFF. The CDR3 coding sequence is TGTGCCAGCAGCCCTCCCCGGGGTGCGTGGGCTTTCTTT. Drawing the rest from reference TRBV13 and TRBJ1-1, the complete variable domain is AAGVIQSPRHLIKEKRETATLKCYPIPRHDTVYWYQQGPGQDPQFLISFYEKMQSDKGSIPDRFSAQQFSDYHSELNMSSLELGDSALYFCASSPPRGAWAFFGQGTRLTVV.